The next 32 T cell receptor beta chains were all read from a single sample in a study of tumour-infiltrating T cells in Burkitt lymphoma. Assay: immunoSEQ multiplex PCR; the TCRdb copy retains only in-frame clones and omits some. The sample carries around 6,500 clones, approximately 18% recorded once. The sequenced sample was tumor tissue. The receptors originated from a human donor with diffuse large B-cell lymphoma.

V usage is TRBV6-5 and J usage is TRBJ2-3, with D maybe TRBD1 (6 bases). CDR3 length: 15 residues. Germline V CDR1 and CDR2: MNHEY, SVGAGI. V dropped 3 bases and J dropped 4 bases, with 14 bases sitting between them. CDR3 in amino acids: CASSYGGKAPDTQYF. Here the CDR3 DNA reads TGTGCCAGCAGTTATGGGGGCAAAGCGCCAGATACGCAGTATTTT.

V usage is TRBV7-6 and J usage is TRBJ2-2; TRBD2 matches 13 bases. The germline CDR1 and CDR2 sequences are SGHVS and FNYEAQ. The CDR3 length is 17 residues. V was pared by 5 bases and J by 5 bases, with 8 bases of the junction left unmatched. The CDR3 DNA follows: TGTGCCAGCAGCCAAGGGACTAGCGGGATTCAGACCGGGGAGCTGTTTTTT. Its translation: CASSQGTSGIQTGELFF. Looking up the rest from reference TRBV7-6 and TRBJ2-2 gives the full variable domain: GAGVSQSPRYKVTKRGQDVALRCDPISGHVSLYWYRQALGQGPEFLTYFNYEAQQDKSGLPNDRFSAERPEGSISTLTIQRTEQRDSAMYRCASSQGTSGIQTGELFFGEGSRLTVL.

A few counts support this clone. The genes are TRBV14 and TRBJ1-1, with 8 bases matching TRBD1. V gave up 5 bases and J gave up 11 bases; unmatched junction bases: 13. Germline loops: CDR1 SGHDN, CDR2 FVKESK. The CDR3 is 14 residues long. CDR3 amino acids: CASSVGQGDLGAFF. The CDR3 DNA reads as TGTGCCAGCAGCGTTGGACAGGGCGATTTAGGGGCTTTCTTT.

In its sample, this clone was seen a few times. The gene calls are TRBV4-3 and TRBJ2-5, with 8 bases that match TRBD1. Germline V CDR1 and CDR2: LGHNA, YSLEER. The ends lost 4 bases at V and 5 bases at J; junction bases unmatched: 12. CDR3 length: 16 residues. CDR3 coding DNA: TGCGCCAGCAGCCGTGGGACAGGTAATTCCCAGGAGACCCAGTACTTC. It is translated as CASSRGTGNSQETQYF.

The chain is built from TRBV25-1 and TRBJ2-1; 11 nucleotides match TRBD2. The V gene end was trimmed by 4 bases and the J gene end by 6 bases; junction bases not matched to a gene: 5. The V gene's germline CDR1 is MGHDK and CDR2 SYGVNS. The CDR3 totals 15 residues. The CDR3 coding sequence is TGTGCCAGCAGTGCGATAGCGGGAGGGCGCAATGAGCAGTTCTTC. Residues: CASSAIAGGRNEQFF.

Only a few counts were recorded for this clone. At one end, the junction sequence differs from germline, possibly due to a read error. This sequence joins TRBV19 and TRBJ1-5, with D possibly being TRBD1 (5 bases). The CDR3 covers 15 residues. The germline gives CDR1 LNHDA, CDR2 SQIVND (reference sequence). In DNA, the CDR3 is TGTGTCAGTAGTATGTGGGACGGTAGCAATCAGCCCCAGCATTTT. This codes for CVSSMWDGSNQPQHF.

This clone is categorized as medium-sized. The V gene is TRBV7-9, the J gene TRBJ2-7; TRBD2 matches at 9 bases. Germline CDR1 reads SEHNR; CDR2 reads FQNEAQ (reference sequence). Germline trimming cut 5 bases from V and 0 bases from J; bases unmatched to any gene: 5. There are 15 residues in the CDR3. The CDR3 loop is CASSRLAGLSYEQYF. Here the CDR3 DNA reads TGTGCCAGCAGCCGGCTAGCGGGACTCTCCTACGAGCAGTACTTC.

V is TRBV29-1 and J is TRBJ1-2; TRBD1 matches 7 bases. The CDR3 sequence is 11 residues long. Germline V lookup: CDR1 SQVTM, CDR2 ANQGSEA. The V and J ends lost 7 bases and 8 bases, in that order; junction bases with no gene match: 7. CDR3 amino acids: CSGDQGGGYTF. The DNA for the CDR3 is TGCAGCGGTGATCAGGGGGGAGGCTACACCTTC.

This clone was counted a few times. The V and J genes are TRBV7-9 and TRBJ2-7, with 10 bases lining up with TRBD2. J lost 4 bases, V lost 8 bases, and 8 bases had no gene match. The V gene's germline CDR1 is SEHNR and CDR2 FQNEAQ (reference sequence). This CDR3 contains 14 residues. The chain's CDR3 is CASGVSGRDYEQYF. CDR3 in DNA: TGTGCCAGCGGGGTGAGCGGGAGGGATTACGAGCAGTACTTC.

This clone was seen only a few times. This sequence joins TRBV18 and TRBJ1-4; 7 positions match TRBD1. Germline V gives CDR1 KGHSH, CDR2 LQKENI. Trimming at V came to 2 bases and at J to 4 bases, leaving 7 bases not matched to a gene. This CDR3 spans 16 amino acids. CDR3 bases: TGTGCCAGCTCACCATTTACCGGGACAGATAATGAAAAACTGTTTTTT. Amino acid sequence: CASSPFTGTDNEKLFF. The whole variable domain, filled in from reference TRBV18 and TRBJ1-4, reads NAGVMQNPRHLVRRRGQEARLRCSPMKGHSHVYWYRQLPEEGLKFMVYLQKENIIDESGMPKERFSAEFPKEGPSILRIQQVVRGDSAAYFCASSPFTGTDNEKLFFGSGTQLSVL.

This chain connects TRBV2 to TRBJ2-7; possibly TRBD2 for D (5 bases). This CDR3 comprises 15 residues. The V and J ends lost 7 bases and 0 bases respectively, with 16 bases between them. CDR1 is SNHLY and CDR2 is FYNNEI in the germline V gene. CDR3 loop: CASNLGLGVSYEQYF. CDR3 coding DNA: TGTGCCAGCAATTTGGGGTTGGGAGTCTCCTACGAGCAGTACTTC.

This clone was detected only a few times. The J gene is TRBJ2-2, the V gene TRBV5-6, with unresolved D. In germline, CDR1 is SGHDT, CDR2 YYEEEE. Trimming took 7 bases from V and 7 from J, leaving 14 bases between them. CDR3 size: 13 residues. The CDR3 sequence is CASALSGNGELFF. The CDR3 nucleotides read TGTGCCAGCGCTTTGAGTGGGAACGGGGAGCTGTTTTTT. The full variable domain, rest sourced from reference TRBV5-6 and TRBJ2-2, is DAGVTQSPTHLIKTRGQQVTLRCSPKSGHDTVSWYQQALGQGPQFIFQYYEEEERQRGNFPDRFSGHQFPNYSSELNVNALLLGDSALYLCASALSGNGELFFGEGSRLTVL.

CDR3 in amino acids: CASSFGLSGANVLTF. CDR3 in DNA: TGTGCCAGCAGTTTCGGACTCTCTGGGGCCAACGTCCTGACTTTC. This chain links TRBV27 with TRBJ2-6; TRBD2 is a possible D gene (5 bases). CDR3 size: 15 residues. The germline V gene has CDR1 MNHEY and CDR2 SMNVEV (reference sequence). Trimming shortened V by 3 bases and J by 0 bases, and 6 bases separated the two germline ends.

This clone was detected a few times. J is TRBJ2-5 and V is TRBV6-6, with D possibly TRBD1 on 5 matching bases. This CDR3 is 14 amino acids long. Trimming shortened V by 6 bases and J by 1 base, and 12 bases separated the two germline ends. CDR1 is MNHNY and CDR2 is SVGAGI in the germline V gene (reference sequence). This CDR3 is CASSSTGIQETQYF. The CDR3 region has the DNA TGTGCCAGCAGCTCAACAGGAATCCAAGAGACCCAGTACTTC.

This clone came up a few times. The chain uses TRBV7-2 and TRBJ1-1; D is unclear. The germline gives CDR1 SGHTA, CDR2 FQGNSA. The V gene lost 0 bases and the J gene lost 2 bases, with 4 bases spanning the gap. The CDR3 is made up of 13 amino acids. For the CDR3, the DNA is TGTGCCAGCAGCTTAGCGGCAAACACTGAAGCTTTCTTT. Amino acid sequence: CASSLAANTEAFF.

V usage is TRBV27 and J usage is TRBJ2-3, with 7 bases fitting TRBD1. From germline, CDR1 is MNHEY and CDR2 SMNVEV (reference sequence). Trimming cost V 2 bases and J 0 bases; bases outside gene matches: 8. The CDR3 has 17 amino acids. The CDR3 protein is CASSLPGTASSTDTQYF. The CDR3 nucleotides read TGTGCCAGCAGTTTACCAGGGACAGCTTCTAGCACAGATACGCAGTATTTT.

The CDR3 coding sequence is TGTGCCAGCAGCGCACGCCACGGGACTAGCGGGAGTCTTTCCTACGAGCAGTACTTC. This sequence encodes CASSARHGTSGSLSYEQYF. V gene TRBV11-1 combines with J gene TRBJ2-7, with 14 bases that match TRBD2. This CDR3 is 19 amino acids long. The germline CDR1 and CDR2 sequences are SGHAT and FQDESV (reference sequence). V shed 5 bases and J 1 base; nucleotides not matched to a gene: 13.

This rearrangement joins TRBV5-1 to TRBJ1-4, with 7 bases that match TRBD1. The germline V gene has CDR1 SGHRS and CDR2 YFSETQ. The CDR3 runs 16 residues. J lost 8 bases, V lost 3 bases, and 13 bases had no gene match. In nucleotides, the CDR3 is TGCGCCAGCAGCTCCGGGACAGCTTCGGCGGAGGAAAAACTGTTTTTT. Its translation: CASSSGTASAEEKLFF.

The chain couples TRBV5-1 to TRBJ2-1, with a tentative D call TRBD2 (5 bases). Looked up from germline, CDR1 is SGHRS and CDR2 is YFSETQ. The CDR3 loop spans 13 amino acids. Between the trimmed V and J ends, which lost 1 base and 8 bases, there was a span of 10 bases. The CDR3 sequence: CASSLYREDEQFF. The CDR3 DNA follows: TGCGCCAGCAGCTTGTATCGGGAAGATGAGCAGTTCTTC.

The rearrangement joins TRBV30 to TRBJ2-5; 9 bases are a match to TRBD1. The CDR3 sequence is 15 residues long. The V and J ends lost 2 bases and 4 bases, in that order; junction bases with no gene match: 8. Germline values: CDR1 GTSNPN, CDR2 SVGIG (reference sequence). The CDR3 protein is CAWSPWTGAGETQYF. As DNA, the CDR3 is TGTGCCTGGAGTCCGTGGACAGGGGCGGGAGAGACCCAGTACTTC.

This clone was seen just once. The genes are TRBV9 and TRBJ2-1; D is ambiguous. V dropped 5 bases and J dropped 2 bases, with 17 bases sitting between them. Germline V lookup: CDR1 SGDLS, CDR2 YYNGEE. This CDR3 comprises 16 residues. The DNA for the CDR3 is TGTGCCAGCAGACCTCATTGGGGATCCCCCTACAATGAGCAGTTCTTC. Translating it yields CASRPHWGSPYNEQFF.

The chain carries TRBV29-1 and TRBJ1-1; unclear D gene. V shed 1 base and J shed 5 bases, with 11 bases lying between them. The germline CDR1 and CDR2 sequences are SQVTM and ANQGSEA. This CDR3 has 13 amino acids. CDR3 loop: CSVEGSKGTEAFF. CDR3 sequence (DNA): TGCAGCGTTGAAGGGTCCAAAGGAACTGAAGCTTTCTTT.

This clone has a handful of counts. The V gene is TRBV27, the J gene TRBJ1-2; D is perhaps TRBD1 (5 bases). There are 14 residues in the CDR3. V lost 4 bases and J 5 bases, leaving 14 bases between the germline ends. Germline-derived CDR1 and CDR2 are MNHEY and SMNVEV (reference sequence). CDR3 in amino acids: CASSSSGGRYGYTF. The CDR3 DNA reads TGTGCCAGCAGTTCCTCCGGGGGGAGGTATGGCTACACCTTC.

The chain's CDR3 is CASSVDRNYGYTF. The CDR3 region has the DNA TGTGCCAGCAGCGTGGACAGAAACTATGGCTACACCTTC. The chain links TRBV5-4 to TRBJ1-2, with a tentative D call TRBD1 (6 bases). Trimming removed 4 bases at V and 2 bases at J, with 9 bases between. The CDR3 has 13 residues. Germline V gene data show CDR1 as SGHNT and CDR2 as YYREEE (reference sequence).

The rearrangement links TRBV5-6 to TRBJ2-1; TRBD1 might be the D (5 bases). The CDR3 runs 15 residues. V dropped 6 bases and J dropped 9 bases, with 22 bases sitting between them. Germline V lookup: CDR1 SGHDT, CDR2 YYEEEE. The CDR3 is CASTPGILKFGEQFF. CDR3 sequence (DNA): TGTGCCAGCACCCCAGGGATCCTAAAGTTTGGTGAGCAGTTCTTC.

This chain joins TRBV19 and TRBJ1-5; tentative D call: TRBD1 (6 bases). The CDR3 spans 13 residues. CDR1 LNHDA and CDR2 SQIVND come from the germline V gene (reference sequence). V was cut by 10 bases and J by 3 bases, with 13 bases left in between. CDR3 sequence: CATVGGFNQPQHF. DNA of the CDR3: TGTGCCACCGTAGGGGGTTTCAATCAGCCCCAGCATTTT.

This clone has more than one count but fewer than ten. The chain is built from TRBV5-1 and TRBJ2-5, with D tentatively TRBD1 (5 bases). CDR1 and CDR2 from the germline V gene are SGHRS and YFSETQ. Trimming took off 6 bases at V and 7 bases at J, with 13 bases between the two ends. The CDR3 covers 12 residues. In DNA, the CDR3 is TGCGCCAGCACCCAGGACAACGTGACCCAGTACTTC. This gives the protein CASTQDNVTQYF.

The V and J genes are TRBV7-2 and TRBJ2-7, with TRBD1 matching 7 bases. V gave up 1 base and J gave up 4 bases; unmatched junction bases: 4. CDR1 SGHTA and CDR2 FQGNSA come from the germline V gene. The CDR3 totals 14 residues. The CDR3 here is CASSLEGGGYEQYF. In DNA form, the CDR3 reads TGTGCCAGCAGCTTAGAAGGGGGCGGGTACGAGCAGTACTTC.

The sample holds a few counts of this clone. The chain is built from TRBV6-5 and TRBJ1-2; D is unresolved. V gave up 7 bases and J gave up 2 bases, with 5 bases separating them. CDR1 and CDR2 (germline): MNHEY, SVGAGI. The CDR3 covers 11 residues. The CDR3 loop reads CASMENYGYTF. The CDR3 region has the DNA TGTGCCAGCATGGAGAACTATGGCTACACCTTC.

The rearrangement links TRBV30 to TRBJ2-7; TRBD1 might be the D (6 bases). Per germline, CDR1 GTSNPN and CDR2 SVGIG (reference sequence). The CDR3 loop spans 13 amino acids. V was pared by 3 bases and J by 4 bases, with 13 bases between. CDR3 protein: CAWRPGHPYEQYF. The CDR3 nucleotides read TGTGCCTGGAGACCGGGACACCCATACGAGCAGTACTTC.

This clone has a handful of counts. The chain joins TRBV5-6 to TRBJ1-2, with D possibly TRBD1 on 5 matching bases. In germline, CDR1 is SGHDT, CDR2 YYEEEE. V gave up 4 bases and J gave up 11 bases, with 21 bases separating them. The CDR3 extends over 14 amino acids. CDR3 protein: CASSVRESLKGYTF. CDR3 nucleotide sequence: TGTGCCAGCAGCGTGAGGGAGTCTCTCAAGGGGTACACCTTC. Full variable domain (outside the CDR3, taken from reference TRBV5-6 and TRBJ1-2): DAGVTQSPTHLIKTRGQQVTLRCSPKSGHDTVSWYQQALGQGPQFIFQYYEEEERQRGNFPDRFSGHQFPNYSSELNVNALLLGDSALYLCASSVRESLKGYTFGSGTRLTVV.

This clone was recorded a few times. The V and J genes are TRBV7-8 and TRBJ2-1; 8 bases fit TRBD2. With V trimmed by 5 bases and J by 4 bases, 7 bases remained unmatched. Germline V gene sequence: CDR1 SGHVS, CDR2 FQNEAQ. There are 15 residues in the CDR3. The CDR3 protein is CASSPGTRLYNEQFF. The CDR3 DNA sequence: TGTGCCAGCAGCCCCGGGACTAGATTGTACAATGAGCAGTTCTTC. Variable domain in full (rest from reference TRBV7-8 and TRBJ2-1): GAGVSQSPRYKVAKRGQDVALRCDPISGHVSLFWYQQALGQGPEFLTYFQNEAQLDKSGLPSDRFFAERPEGSVSTLKIQRTQQEDSAVYLCASSPGTRLYNEQFFGPGTRLTVL.